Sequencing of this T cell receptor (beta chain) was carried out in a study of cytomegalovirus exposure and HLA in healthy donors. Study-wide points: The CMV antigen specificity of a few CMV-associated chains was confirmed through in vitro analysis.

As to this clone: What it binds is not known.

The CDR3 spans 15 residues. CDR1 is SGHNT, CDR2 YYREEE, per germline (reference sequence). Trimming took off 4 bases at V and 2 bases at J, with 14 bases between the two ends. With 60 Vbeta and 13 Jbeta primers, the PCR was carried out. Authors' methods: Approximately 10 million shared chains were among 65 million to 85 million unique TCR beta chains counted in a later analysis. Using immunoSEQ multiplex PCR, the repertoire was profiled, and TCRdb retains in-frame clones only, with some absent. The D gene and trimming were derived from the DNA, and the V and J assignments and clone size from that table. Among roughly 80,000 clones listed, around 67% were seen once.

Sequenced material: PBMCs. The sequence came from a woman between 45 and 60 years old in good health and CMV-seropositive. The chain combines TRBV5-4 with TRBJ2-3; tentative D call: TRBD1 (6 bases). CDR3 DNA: TGTGCCAGCAGCGCGGATCGACAGGCCACAGATACGCAGTATTTT. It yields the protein CASSADRQATDTQYF.